These T cell receptor beta chains were read from a single sample in a study of shared clonotypes between healthy human individuals. Sequenced by immunoSEQ multiplex PCR; TCRdb stores in-frame clones only, minus some. The table records some 660,000 clones, more than 70% of them present only once. Sequenced material: memory CD4+ T cells sorted from blood. The source of these receptors is a woman aged 25 to 45 in good health. The CDR3 runs from the conserved cysteine through the conserved F or W. Expanded clones are given a class, and other clones once, few, many or no size at all.

v_call clone_size cdr3_length cdr3_aa
TRBV6-5 NA 14 CASSETTGGYEQYF
TRBV19 NA 15 CASMTAGARNTEAFF
TRBV25-1 few 11 CASRGGETQYF
TRBV6-4 NA 14 CASSDEGWSTEAFF
TRBV14 once 14 CASSPRPPYNEQFF
TRBV7-3 NA 14 CASSRDTGTDTQYF
TRBV7-2 NA 13 CASSRTGNYGYTF
TRBV30 NA 13 CAWSVKGGQPQHF
TRBV6-1 NA 15 CASSGGQGAAYEQYF
TRBV11-3 once 17 CASSLDSGTGGYNEQFF
TRBV7-6 once 15 CASSLARGVAETQYF
TRBV5-1 NA 14 CASSLSGERNTIYF
TRBV7-2 NA 14 CASSSGRGGTEAFF
TRBV2 NA 15 CASRIPKRYPYEQYF
TRBV11-2 few 14 CASSTDRADTEAFF
TRBV7-6 few 17 CASSPIGRAGSTDTQYF
TRBV28 NA 12 CASSSSYQPQHF
TRBV4-1 NA 18 CASSRPRDRDSGANVLTF
TRBV5-1 NA 15 CASSPLGSSYNEQFF
TRBV11-2 NA 14 CASSLTTLTDTQYF
TRBV5-1 NA 13 CASSLGPNQPQHF
TRBV5-6 NA 15 CASSPDRQRLGTQYF
TRBV6-6 NA 16 CASSVTGRGKTGELFF
TRBV7-2 NA 15 CASSPRTGGYGELFF
TRBV13 NA 15 CASSLELAGRGEQFF
TRBV2 NA 16 CATQTGGLLVNTEAFF
TRBV4-2 NA 13 CASSQALSYGYTF
TRBV6-1 NA 13 CASSPGREETQYF
TRBV5-1 NA 16 CASSWRQGASSYEQYF
TRBV28 NA 14 CASIPGAPTGELFF
TRBV29-1 few 14 CSVEDRRRGGGYTF
TRBV28 NA 15 CASSLFRGPNTEAFF
TRBV27 NA 19 CASSTTGTSGTRSYNEQFF
TRBV28 NA 19 CASSRAGAFSGRQSDTQYF
TRBV28 NA 16 CASSWGQGPVNSPLHF
TRBV7-3 once 13 CASSFTMTGELFF
TRBV28 few 15 CASSLAGVATDTQYF
TRBV5-1 NA 13 CASTGTVNTEAFF
TRBV25-1 NA 17 CASSKRLGTSGINEQFF
TRBV7-2 NA 15 CASSARTSGYNEQFF
TRBV7-3 NA 17 CASSLALGYSGANVLTF
TRBV5-5 NA 12 CASSLALEGYTF
TRBV27 NA 12 CATALSAGELFF
TRBV6-6 NA 14 CASRPDRDNAEAFF
TRBV7-2 NA 14 CASSPTRSFDVQYF
TRBV7-6 once 16 CASRPTGVVAEETQYF
TRBV7-9 NA 12 CASSLQGGELFF
TRBV5-6 NA 15 CASSARQRLSYEQYF
TRBV4-2 few 16 CASSQSGSEREATQYF